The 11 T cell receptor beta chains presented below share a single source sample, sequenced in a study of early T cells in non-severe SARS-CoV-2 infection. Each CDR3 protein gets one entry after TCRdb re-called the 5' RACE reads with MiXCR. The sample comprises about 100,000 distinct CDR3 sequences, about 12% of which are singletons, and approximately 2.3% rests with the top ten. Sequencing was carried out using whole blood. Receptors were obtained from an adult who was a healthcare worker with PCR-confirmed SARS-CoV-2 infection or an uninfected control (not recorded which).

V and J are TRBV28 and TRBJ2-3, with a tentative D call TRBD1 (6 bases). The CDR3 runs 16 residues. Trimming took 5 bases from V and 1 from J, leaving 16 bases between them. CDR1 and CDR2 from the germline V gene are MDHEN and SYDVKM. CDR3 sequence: CASSQVTGIGTDTQYF. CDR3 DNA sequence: TGTGCCAGCAGTCAAGTTACAGGGATAGGCACAGATACGCAGTATTTT.

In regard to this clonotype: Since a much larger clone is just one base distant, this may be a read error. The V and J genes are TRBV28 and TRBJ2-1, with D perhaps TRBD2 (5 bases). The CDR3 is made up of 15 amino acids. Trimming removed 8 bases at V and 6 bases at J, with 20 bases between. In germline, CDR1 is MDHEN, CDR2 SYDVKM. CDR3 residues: CASCIETPDFNEQFF. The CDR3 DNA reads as TGTGCCAGCTGCATCGAGACCCCGGACTTCAATGAGCAGTTCTTC.

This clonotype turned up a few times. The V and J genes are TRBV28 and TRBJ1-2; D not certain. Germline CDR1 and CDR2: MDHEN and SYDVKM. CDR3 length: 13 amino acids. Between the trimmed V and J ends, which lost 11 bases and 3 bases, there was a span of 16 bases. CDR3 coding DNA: TGTGCCCTGGGAGGCAGACTCCACTATGGCTACACCTTC. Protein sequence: CALGGRLHYGYTF.

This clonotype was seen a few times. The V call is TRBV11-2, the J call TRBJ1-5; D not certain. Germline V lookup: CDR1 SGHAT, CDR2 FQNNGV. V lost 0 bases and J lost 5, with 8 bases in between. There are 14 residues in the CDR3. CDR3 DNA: TGTGCCAGCAGCTTAGAGGGCATGCATCAGCCCCAGCATTTT. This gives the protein CASSLEGMHQPQHF.

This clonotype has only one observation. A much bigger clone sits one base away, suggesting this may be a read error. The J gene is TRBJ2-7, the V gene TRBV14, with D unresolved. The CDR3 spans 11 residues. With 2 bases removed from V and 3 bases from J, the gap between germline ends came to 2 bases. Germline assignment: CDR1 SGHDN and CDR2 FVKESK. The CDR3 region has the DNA TGTGCCAGCAGCCAATACTACGAGCAGTACTTC. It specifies CASSQYYEQYF.

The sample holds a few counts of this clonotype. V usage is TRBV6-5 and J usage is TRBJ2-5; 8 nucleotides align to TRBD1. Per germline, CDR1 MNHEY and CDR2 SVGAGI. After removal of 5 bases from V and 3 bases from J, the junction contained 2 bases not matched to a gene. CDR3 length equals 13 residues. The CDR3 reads CASSRTGKETQYF. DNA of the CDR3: TGTGCCAGCAGTCGGACAGGGAAAGAGACCCAGTACTTC.

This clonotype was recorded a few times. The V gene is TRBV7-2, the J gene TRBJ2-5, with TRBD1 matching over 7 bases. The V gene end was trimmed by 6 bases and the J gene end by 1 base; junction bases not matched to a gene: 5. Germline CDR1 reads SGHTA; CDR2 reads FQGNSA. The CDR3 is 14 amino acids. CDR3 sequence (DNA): TGTGCCAGCAGTCACAGGGGCCCCCAAGAGACCCAGTACTTC. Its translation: CASSHRGPQETQYF.

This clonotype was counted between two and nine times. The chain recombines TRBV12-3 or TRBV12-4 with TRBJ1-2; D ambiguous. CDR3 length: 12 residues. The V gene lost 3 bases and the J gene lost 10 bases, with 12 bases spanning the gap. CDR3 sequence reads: CASSLIPDTYTF. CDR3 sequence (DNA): TGTGCCAGCAGTTTGATTCCAGACACCTACACCTTC.

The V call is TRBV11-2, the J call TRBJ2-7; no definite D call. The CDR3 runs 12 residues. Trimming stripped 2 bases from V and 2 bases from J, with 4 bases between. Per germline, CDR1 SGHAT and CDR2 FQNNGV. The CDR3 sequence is CASSLSPYEQYF. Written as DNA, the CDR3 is TGTGCCAGCAGCTTAAGCCCCTACGAGCAGTACTTC.

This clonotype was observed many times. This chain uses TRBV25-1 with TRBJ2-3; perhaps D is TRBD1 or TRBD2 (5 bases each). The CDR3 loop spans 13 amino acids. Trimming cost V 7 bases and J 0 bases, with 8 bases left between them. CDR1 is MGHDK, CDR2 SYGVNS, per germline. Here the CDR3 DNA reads TGTGCCAGCACCTGGGGGAGCACAGATACGCAGTATTTT. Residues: CASTWGSTDTQYF.

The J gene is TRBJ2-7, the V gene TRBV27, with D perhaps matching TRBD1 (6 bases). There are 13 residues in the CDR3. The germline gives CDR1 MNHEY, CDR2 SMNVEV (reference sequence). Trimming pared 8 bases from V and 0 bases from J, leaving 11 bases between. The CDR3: CASQGHHSYEQYF. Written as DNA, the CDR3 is TGTGCCAGCCAGGGACATCACTCCTACGAGCAGTACTTC.